This T cell receptor beta chain was documented in a study of cytomegalovirus exposure and HLA in healthy donors. Study-wide results and limits: Clusters of TCRs from the first cohort tended to co-occur in the roughly 120 validation repertoires (as a later analysis found).

Worth noting for this clone: Antigen unknown.

With 6 bases removed from V and 11 bases from J, the gap between germline ends came to 4 bases. The CDR3 consists of 8 residues. The germline CDR1 and CDR2 sequences are SGHNT and YYREEE (reference sequence). Profiled with immunoSEQ multiplex PCR; TCRdb holds only in-frame clones, not every one. The sample records roughly 280,000 clones, around 86% being singletons. What was sequenced was PBMCs. This clonotype was sampled from a woman younger than 30 in good health and CMV-seronegative. V usage is TRBV5-4 and J usage is TRBJ2-3; no clear D. The CDR3 here is CASTGQYF. The DNA of the CDR3 is TGTGCCAGCACCGGGCAGTATTTT.